This T cell receptor (beta chain) was recorded in a study of shared clonotypes between healthy human individuals. An approximately 200 ng quantity of DNA, 30,000 to 35,000 T cell genomes, went into the sorted-subset replicate PCRs. TCRdb keeps only in-frame clones here, not all; method: immunoSEQ multiplex PCR. The profile covers millions of clones, with over 85% appearing a single time and around 0.13% taken by the ten largest. This CDR3 region has 16 residues. Per the germline V gene, CDR1 is MNHEY and CDR2 is SVGAGI. Trimming took off 0 bases at V and 1 base at J, with 12 bases between the two ends.

The chain employs TRBV6-5 and TRBJ1-1; D gene uncertain. This clonotype was obtained from a man younger than 35 in good health. Sequenced: naive CD4+ T cells sorted from blood. Subset described: CD45RA+ positively selected. The CDR3 DNA reads TGTGCCAGCAGTTACTCGAAGACAAAGGGGAACACTGAAGCTTTCTTT. Protein sequence: CASSYSKTKGNTEAFF.